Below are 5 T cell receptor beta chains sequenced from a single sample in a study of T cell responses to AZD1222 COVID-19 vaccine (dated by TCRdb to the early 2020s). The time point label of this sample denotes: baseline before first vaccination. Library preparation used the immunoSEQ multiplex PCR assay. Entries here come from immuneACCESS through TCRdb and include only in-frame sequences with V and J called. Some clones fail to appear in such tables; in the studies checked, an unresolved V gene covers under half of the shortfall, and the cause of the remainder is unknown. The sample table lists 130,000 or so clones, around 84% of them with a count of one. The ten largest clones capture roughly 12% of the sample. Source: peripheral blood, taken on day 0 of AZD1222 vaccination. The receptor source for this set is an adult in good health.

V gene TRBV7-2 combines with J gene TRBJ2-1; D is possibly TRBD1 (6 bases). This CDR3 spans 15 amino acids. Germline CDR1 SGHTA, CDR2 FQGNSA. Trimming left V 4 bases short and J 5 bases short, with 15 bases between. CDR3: CASSSLGWGHNEQFF. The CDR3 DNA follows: TGTGCCAGCAGCTCCTTGGGCTGGGGGCACAATGAGCAGTTCTTC.

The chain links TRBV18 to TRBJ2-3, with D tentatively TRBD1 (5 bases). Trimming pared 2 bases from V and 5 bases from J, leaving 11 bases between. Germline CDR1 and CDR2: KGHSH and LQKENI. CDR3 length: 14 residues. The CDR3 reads CASSPVTGKDTQYF. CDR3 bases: TGTGCCAGCTCACCAGTCACAGGCAAAGATACGCAGTATTTT.

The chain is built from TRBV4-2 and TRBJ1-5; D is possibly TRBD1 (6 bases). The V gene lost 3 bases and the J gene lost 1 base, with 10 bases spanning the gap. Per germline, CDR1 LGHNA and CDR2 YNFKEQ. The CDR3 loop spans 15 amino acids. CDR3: CASSQGQGSNQPQHF. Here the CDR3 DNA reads TGTGCCAGCAGCCAGGGGCAGGGGAGCAATCAGCCCCAGCATTTT.

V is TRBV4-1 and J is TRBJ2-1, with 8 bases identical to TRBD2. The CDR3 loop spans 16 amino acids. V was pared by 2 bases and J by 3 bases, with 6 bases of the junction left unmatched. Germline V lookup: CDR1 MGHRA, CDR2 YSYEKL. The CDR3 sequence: CASSQPRLANYNEQFF. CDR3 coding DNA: TGCGCCAGCAGCCAACCCAGACTAGCGAACTACAATGAGCAGTTCTTC.

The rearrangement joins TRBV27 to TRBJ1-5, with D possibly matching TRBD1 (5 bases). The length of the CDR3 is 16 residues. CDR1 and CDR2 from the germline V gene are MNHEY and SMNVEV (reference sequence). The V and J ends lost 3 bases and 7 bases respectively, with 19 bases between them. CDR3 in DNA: TGTGCCAGCAGTTTGGGATCTCCAGGGATTTGGCAGCCCCAGCATTTT. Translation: CASSLGSPGIWQPQHF.